The 10 T cell receptor beta chains below were found in one sample sequenced in a study of blood T cell repertoires in COVID-19. Sequenced by immunoSEQ multiplex PCR; TCRdb stores in-frame clones only, minus some. Of under 150,000 clones listed, around 83% are singletons. Input material: peripheral blood. The source is a man aged 40-55 years with acute or convalescent COVID-19.

The chain employs TRBV4-1 and TRBJ2-1, with a weak D call TRBD2 (7 bases). Trimming took off 4 bases at V and 4 bases at J, with 17 bases between the two ends. The CDR3 totals 16 residues. The germline CDR1 and CDR2 sequences are MGHRA and YSYEKL. DNA of the CDR3: TGCGCCAGCAGCCCGTTTGGCGGGGGCCTTTACAATGAGCAGTTCTTC. Translation: CASSPFGGGLYNEQFF.

The CDR3 loop reads CASSLAGTGDTEAFF. As DNA, the CDR3 is TGTGCCAGCAGCTTAGCCGGGACAGGGGACACTGAAGCTTTCTTT. This chain links TRBV7-2 with TRBJ1-1; TRBD1 aligns across 10 bases. The CDR3 is made up of 15 amino acids. Trimming took 0 bases from V and 3 from J; bases not matched to a gene: 1. The germline gives CDR1 SGHTA, CDR2 FQGNSA.

The genes are TRBV5-4 and TRBJ2-1; 7 bases match TRBD1. Per the germline V gene, CDR1 is SGHNT and CDR2 is YYREEE (reference sequence). This CDR3 region has 17 residues. The V segment lost 0 bases and the J segment 3 bases; nucleotides outside the gene matches: 9. The DNA of the CDR3 is TGTGCCAGCAGCTTGGGGGTATGGGGACAGTACTACAATGAGCAGTTCTTC. This translates into CASSLGVWGQYYNEQFF.

This rearrangement joins TRBV5-1 to TRBJ1-1; 7 bases fit TRBD1. Germline CDR1 and CDR2: SGHRS and YFSETQ. After removal of 3 bases from V and 8 bases from J, the junction contained 4 bases not matched to a gene. The CDR3 contains 12 residues. In DNA, the CDR3 is TGCGCCAGCAGCTGGACAGGAGACGAAGCTTTCTTT. Translating it yields CASSWTGDEAFF.

The V and J genes are TRBV7-9 and TRBJ1-2; 8 bases map to TRBD1. The CDR3 spans 14 residues. J gave up 4 bases and V 5 bases, and 6 bases lay outside the gene matches. Germline V gene sequence: CDR1 SEHNR, CDR2 FQNEAQ (reference sequence). The chain's CDR3 is CASSVTGEAYGYTF. The CDR3 region has the DNA TGTGCCAGCAGCGTGACAGGGGAGGCCTATGGCTACACCTTC.

The chain employs TRBV6-1 and TRBJ2-5; TRBD2 might be the D (5 bases). The ends were cut back, 1 base at V and 5 bases at J, with 14 bases in the middle. This CDR3 comprises 15 residues. Germline V lookup: CDR1 MNHNS, CDR2 SASEGT. The CDR3 here is CASSEEMGRGETQYF. The CDR3 nucleotides are TGTGCCAGCAGTGAAGAAATGGGGAGAGGGGAGACCCAGTACTTC.

The chain uses TRBV6-5 and TRBJ2-7; D may be TRBD1 (6 bases). V lost 6 bases and J lost 1, with 13 bases in between. There are 14 residues in the CDR3. The germline CDR1 and CDR2 sequences are MNHEY and SVGAGI. CDR3 region: CASRPHRDSYEQYF. The CDR3 region has the DNA TGTGCCAGCAGGCCCCACAGGGATTCCTACGAGCAGTACTTC.

V gene TRBV2 combines with J gene TRBJ2-2, with TRBD1 matching over 8 bases. Losses at the gene ends were 7 bases for V and 2 bases for J; bases not matched to a gene: 6. This CDR3 spans 15 amino acids. The germline gives CDR1 SNHLY, CDR2 FYNNEI. The CDR3 sequence: CASMRDRTNTGELFF. CDR3 DNA sequence: TGTGCCAGCATGAGGGACAGGACCAACACCGGGGAGCTGTTTTTT. Full variable domain (remainder filled in from reference TRBV2 and TRBJ2-2): EPEVTQTPSHQVTQMGQEVILRCVPISNHLYFYWYRQILGQKVEFLVSFYNNEISEKSEIFDDQFSVERPDGSNFTLKIRSTKLEDSAMYFCASMRDRTNTGELFFGEGSRLTVL.

This chain uses TRBV6-1 with TRBJ2-1, with TRBD1 identical over 10 bases. V was clipped by 2 bases and J by 4 bases; unmatched bases: 5. The V gene's germline CDR1 is MNHNS and CDR2 SASEGT. This CDR3 has 16 amino acids. Here the CDR3 DNA reads TGTGCCAGCAGTGAAAGGGACAGGGGATTTTACAATGAGCAGTTCTTC. Translation: CASSERDRGFYNEQFF.

This clone was observed a single time. The chain recombines TRBV5-4 with TRBJ1-2, with TRBD1 as a possible D gene (5 bases). Germline assignment: CDR1 SGHNT and CDR2 YYREEE (reference sequence). The CDR3 contains 14 residues. V was shortened by 4 bases and J by 4 bases, with 14 bases between the two germline ends. CDR3 in DNA: TGTGCCAGCAGCCCGGGGACTTATGGCTATGGCTACACCTTC. Its protein is CASSPGTYGYGYTF.